The clone carrying this T cell receptor (beta chain) appeared a single time. Here immunoSEQ multiplex PCR was the method, and the copy in TCRdb shows in-frame clones only, minus some. Altogether about 110,000 clones are present, just under 85% being singletons, with the ten largest covering 6.5%. The sample belongs to a study of control samples from healthy donors and cancer patients. V dropped 6 bases and J dropped 5; count of bases not matched to a gene: 7. The CDR3 runs to 14 residues. CDR1 and CDR2 (germline): MNHEY, SVGAGI. The specimen sequenced was blood. This sequence was found in a man aged 18-30 years in good health. V gene TRBV6-5 combines with J gene TRBJ1-1; 9 positions match TRBD1. In DNA form, the CDR3 reads TGTGCCAGCAGGCTGACAGGGGGGGTTACTGAAGCTTTCTTT. Translating gives CASRLTGGVTEAFF.